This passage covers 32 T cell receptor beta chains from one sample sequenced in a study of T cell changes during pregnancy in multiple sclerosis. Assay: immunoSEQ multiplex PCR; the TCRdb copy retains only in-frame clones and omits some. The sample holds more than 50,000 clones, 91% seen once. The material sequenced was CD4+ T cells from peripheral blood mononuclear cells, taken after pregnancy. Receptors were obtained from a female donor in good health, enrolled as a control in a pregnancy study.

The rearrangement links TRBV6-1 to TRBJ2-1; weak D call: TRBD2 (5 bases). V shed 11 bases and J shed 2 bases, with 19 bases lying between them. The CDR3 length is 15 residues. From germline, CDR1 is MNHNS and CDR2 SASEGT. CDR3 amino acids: CASAPLWGAYNEQFF. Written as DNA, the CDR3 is TGTGCCTCAGCACCTTTGTGGGGAGCCTACAATGAGCAGTTCTTC.

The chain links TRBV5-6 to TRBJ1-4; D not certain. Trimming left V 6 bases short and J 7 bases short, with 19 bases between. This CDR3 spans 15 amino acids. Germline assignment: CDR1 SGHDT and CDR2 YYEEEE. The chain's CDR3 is CASNDGGKASEKLFF. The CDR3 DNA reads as TGTGCCAGCAACGACGGCGGGAAGGCAAGTGAAAAACTGTTTTTT.

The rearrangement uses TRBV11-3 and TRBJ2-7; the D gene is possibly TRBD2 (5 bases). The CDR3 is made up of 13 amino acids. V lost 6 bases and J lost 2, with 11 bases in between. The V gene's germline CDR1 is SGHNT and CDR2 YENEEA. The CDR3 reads CASSSREAYEQYF. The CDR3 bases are TGTGCCAGCAGTTCCCGGGAAGCCTACGAGCAGTACTTC.

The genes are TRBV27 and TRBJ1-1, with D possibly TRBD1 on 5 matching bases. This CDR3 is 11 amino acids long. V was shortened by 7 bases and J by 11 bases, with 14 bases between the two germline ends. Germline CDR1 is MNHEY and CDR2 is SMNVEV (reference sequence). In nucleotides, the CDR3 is TGTGCCAGCATGTCAAGGGACTCGGCTTTCTTT. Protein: CASMSRDSAFF.

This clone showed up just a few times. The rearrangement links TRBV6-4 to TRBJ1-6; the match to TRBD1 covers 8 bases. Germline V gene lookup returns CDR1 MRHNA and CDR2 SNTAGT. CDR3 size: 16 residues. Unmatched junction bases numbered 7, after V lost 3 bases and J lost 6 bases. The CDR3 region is CASSERTGSGNSPLHF. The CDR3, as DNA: TGTGCCAGCAGTGAGAGGACAGGGTCGGGTAATTCACCCCTCCACTTT.

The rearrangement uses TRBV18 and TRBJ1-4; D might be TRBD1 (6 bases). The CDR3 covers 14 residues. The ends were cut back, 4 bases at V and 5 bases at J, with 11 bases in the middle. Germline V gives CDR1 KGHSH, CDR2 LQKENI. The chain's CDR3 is CASSLSTGNEKLFF. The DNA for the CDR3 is TGTGCCAGCTCACTCTCGACAGGAAATGAAAAACTGTTTTTT.

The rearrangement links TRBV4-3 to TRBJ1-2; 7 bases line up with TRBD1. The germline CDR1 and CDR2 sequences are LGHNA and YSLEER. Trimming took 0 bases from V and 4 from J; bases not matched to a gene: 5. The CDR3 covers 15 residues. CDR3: CASSQDSGQLYGYTF. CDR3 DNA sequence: TGCGCCAGCAGCCAAGATTCGGGACAGCTCTATGGCTACACCTTC.

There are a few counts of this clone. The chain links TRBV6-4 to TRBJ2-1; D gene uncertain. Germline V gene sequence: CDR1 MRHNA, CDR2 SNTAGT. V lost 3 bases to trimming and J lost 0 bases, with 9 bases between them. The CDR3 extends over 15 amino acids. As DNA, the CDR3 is TGTGCCAGCAGTGAAAGTTGGAGCTCCTACAATGAGCAGTTCTTC. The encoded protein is CASSESWSSYNEQFF.

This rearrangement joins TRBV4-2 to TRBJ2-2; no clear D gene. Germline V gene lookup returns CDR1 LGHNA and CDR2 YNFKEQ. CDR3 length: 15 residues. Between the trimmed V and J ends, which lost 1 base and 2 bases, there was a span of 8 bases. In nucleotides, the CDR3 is TGTGCCAGCAGCCAAGGGGCAGTTAACACCGGGGAGCTGTTTTTT. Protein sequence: CASSQGAVNTGELFF.

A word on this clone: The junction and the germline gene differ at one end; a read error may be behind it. The CDR3 DNA reads TGCGCCAGCAGCCAAGAACCTAGCTCCCACAATGAGCAGTTCTTC. As protein: CASSQEPSSHNEQFF. V and J are TRBV4-3 and TRBJ2-1, with a tentative D call TRBD2 (5 bases). This CDR3 comprises 15 residues. Germline loops: CDR1 LGHNA, CDR2 YSLEER.

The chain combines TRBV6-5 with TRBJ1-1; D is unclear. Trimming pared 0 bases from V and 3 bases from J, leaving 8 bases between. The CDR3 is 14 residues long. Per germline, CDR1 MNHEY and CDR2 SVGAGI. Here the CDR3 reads CASSYSREYTEAFF. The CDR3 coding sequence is TGTGCCAGCAGTTACTCGAGAGAGTACACTGAAGCTTTCTTT.

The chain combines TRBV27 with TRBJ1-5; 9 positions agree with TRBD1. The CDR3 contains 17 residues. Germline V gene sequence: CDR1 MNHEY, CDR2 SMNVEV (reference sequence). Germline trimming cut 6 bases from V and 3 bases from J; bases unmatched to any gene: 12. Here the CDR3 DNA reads TGTGCCAGCAGATCTTTATTGAGGGACAGGGTCAATCAGCCCCAGCATTTT. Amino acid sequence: CASRSLLRDRVNQPQHF.

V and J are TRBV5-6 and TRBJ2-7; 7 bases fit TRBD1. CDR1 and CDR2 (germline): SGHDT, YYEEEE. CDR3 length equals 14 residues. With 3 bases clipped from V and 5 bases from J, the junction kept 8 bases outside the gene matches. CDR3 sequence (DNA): TGTGCCAGCAGCTCCCGACAGGGTCGAAACGAGCAGTACTTC. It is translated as CASSSRQGRNEQYF.

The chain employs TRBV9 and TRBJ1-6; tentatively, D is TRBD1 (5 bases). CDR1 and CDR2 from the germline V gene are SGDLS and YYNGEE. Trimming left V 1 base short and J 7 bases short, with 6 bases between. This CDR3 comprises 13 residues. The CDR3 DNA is TGTGCCAGCAGCGTACAGGGAAATTCACCCCTCCACTTT. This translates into CASSVQGNSPLHF.

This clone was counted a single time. The CDR3 sequence: CASSKAGYNEQFF. CDR3 DNA: TGTGCCAGCTCAAAAGCCGGGTACAATGAGCAGTTCTTC. The chain uses TRBV9 and TRBJ2-1; no clear D. This CDR3 comprises 13 residues. Germline V lookup: CDR1 SGDLS, CDR2 YYNGEE. V gave up 7 bases and J gave up 4 bases, with 12 bases separating them.

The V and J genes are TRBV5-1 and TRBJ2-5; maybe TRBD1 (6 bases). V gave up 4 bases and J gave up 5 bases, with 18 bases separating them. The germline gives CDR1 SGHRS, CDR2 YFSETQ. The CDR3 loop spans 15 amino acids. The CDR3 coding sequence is TGCGCCAGCAGCCGGACGGGACATGATACGGAGACCCAGTACTTC. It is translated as CASSRTGHDTETQYF.

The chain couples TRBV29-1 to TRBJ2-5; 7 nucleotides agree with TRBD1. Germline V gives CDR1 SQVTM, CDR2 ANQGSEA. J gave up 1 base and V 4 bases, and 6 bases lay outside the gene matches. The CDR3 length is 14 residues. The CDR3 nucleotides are TGCAGCGTTGTAGGCAGGGGGAGCCAAGAGACCCAGTACTTC. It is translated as CSVVGRGSQETQYF.

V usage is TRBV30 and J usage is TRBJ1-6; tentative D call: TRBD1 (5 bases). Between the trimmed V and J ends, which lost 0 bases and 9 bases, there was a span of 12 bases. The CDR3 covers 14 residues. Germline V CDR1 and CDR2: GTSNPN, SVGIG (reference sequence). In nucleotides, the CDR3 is TGTGCCTGGAGTGTTCAGGGAGGAGGTTCACCCCTCCACTTT. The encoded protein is CAWSVQGGGSPLHF.

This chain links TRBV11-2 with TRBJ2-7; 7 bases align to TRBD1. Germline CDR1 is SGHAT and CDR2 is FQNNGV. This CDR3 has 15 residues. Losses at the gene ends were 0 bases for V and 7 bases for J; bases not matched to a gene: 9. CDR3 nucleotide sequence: TGTGCCAGCAGCTTAGATCCGCCCCCACAGGGGGAGCAGTACTTC. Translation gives CASSLDPPPQGEQYF. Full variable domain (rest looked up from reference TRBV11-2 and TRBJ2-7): EAGVAQSPRYKIIEKRQSVAFWCNPISGHATLYWYQQILGQGPKLLIQFQNNGVVDDSQLPKDRFSAERLKGVDSTLKIQPAKLEDSAVYLCASSLDPPPQGEQYFGPGTRLTVT.

The CDR3 loop is CASSLLAGGIVEQFF. The CDR3 DNA reads TGTGCCAGCAGCCTACTAGCGGGGGGGATCGTTGAGCAGTTCTTC. The gene calls are TRBV7-2 and TRBJ2-1, with 13 nucleotides matching TRBD2. V gave up 5 bases and J gave up 9 bases; unmatched junction bases: 7. In germline, CDR1 is SGHTA, CDR2 FQGNSA. This CDR3 region has 15 residues.

The CDR3 region has the DNA TGTGCTAGTGGTTTGGCCCGAGTAGATACGCAGTATTTT. Protein: CASGLARVDTQYF. The V gene is TRBV12-5, the J gene TRBJ2-3; D is uncertain. Germline CDR1 LGHNT, CDR2 FRNRAP. V lost 1 base, J lost 5 bases, and 7 bases lay in between. The CDR3 has 13 amino acids.

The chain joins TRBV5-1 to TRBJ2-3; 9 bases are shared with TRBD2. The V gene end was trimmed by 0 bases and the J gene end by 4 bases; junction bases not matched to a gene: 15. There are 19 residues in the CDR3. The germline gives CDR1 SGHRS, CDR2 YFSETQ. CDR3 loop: CASSLAIGGSGGGADTQYF. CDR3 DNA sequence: TGCGCCAGCAGCTTGGCCATTGGGGGTAGCGGGGGTGGTGCAGATACGCAGTATTTT.

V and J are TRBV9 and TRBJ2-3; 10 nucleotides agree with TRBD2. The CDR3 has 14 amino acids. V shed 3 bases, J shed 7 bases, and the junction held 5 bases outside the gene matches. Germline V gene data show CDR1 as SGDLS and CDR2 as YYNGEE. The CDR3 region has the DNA TGTGCCAGCAGCGGAGCGGGGGGGCGAAATACGCAGTATTTT. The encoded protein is CASSGAGGRNTQYF. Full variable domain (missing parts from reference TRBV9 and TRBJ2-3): DSGVTQTPKHLITATGQRVTLRCSPRSGDLSVYWYQQSLDQGLQFLIQYYNGEERAKGNILERFSAQQFPDLHSELNLSSLELGDSALYFCASSGAGGRNTQYFGPGTRLTVL.

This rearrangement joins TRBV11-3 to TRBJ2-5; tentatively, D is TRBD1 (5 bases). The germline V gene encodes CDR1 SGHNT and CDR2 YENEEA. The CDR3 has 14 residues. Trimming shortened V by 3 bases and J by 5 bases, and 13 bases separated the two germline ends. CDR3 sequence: CASSLSAGHETQYF. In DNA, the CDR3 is TGTGCCAGCAGCTTGTCGGCAGGGCACGAGACCCAGTACTTC. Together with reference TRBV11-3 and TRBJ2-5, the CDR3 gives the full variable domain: EAGVVQSPRYKIIEKKQPVAFWCNPISGHNTLYWYLQNLGQGPELLIRYENEEAVDDSQLPKDRFSAERLKGVDSTLKIQPAELGDSAVYLCASSLSAGHETQYFGPGTRLLVL.

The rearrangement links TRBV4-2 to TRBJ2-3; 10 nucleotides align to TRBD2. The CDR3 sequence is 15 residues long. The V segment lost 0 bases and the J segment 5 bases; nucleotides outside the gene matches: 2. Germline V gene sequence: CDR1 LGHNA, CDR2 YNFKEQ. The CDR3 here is CASSQEASGGDTQYF. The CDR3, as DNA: TGTGCCAGCAGCCAAGAAGCTAGCGGGGGAGATACGCAGTATTTT.

As DNA, the CDR3 is TGTGCCAGCAGCTTGGGGTCCTTGAAGGGGGATGGCTACACCTTC. Its protein product is CASSLGSLKGDGYTF. The chain has TRBV5-4 and TRBJ1-2, with D possibly being TRBD1 (6 bases). The CDR3 is 15 amino acids. Germline V gene lookup returns CDR1 SGHNT and CDR2 YYREEE (reference sequence). Trimming removed 0 bases from V and 6 bases from J, with 15 bases in between.

The CDR3 spells CASSPLAGGLSETQYF. The CDR3 nucleotides read TGTGCCAGCAGTCCCCTGGCGGGGGGCCTGAGCGAGACCCAGTACTTC. V is TRBV7-2 and J is TRBJ2-5; TRBD2 matches 8 bases. The germline V gene encodes CDR1 SGHTA and CDR2 FQGNSA. CDR3 length: 16 residues. The J segment lost 5 bases and the V segment lost 6 bases, leaving 14 bases of the junction unmatched.

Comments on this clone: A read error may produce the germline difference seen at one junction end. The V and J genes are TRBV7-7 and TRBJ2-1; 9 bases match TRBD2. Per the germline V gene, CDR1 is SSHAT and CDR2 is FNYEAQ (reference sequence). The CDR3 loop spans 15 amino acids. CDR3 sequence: CASSLGLAGVNEQFF. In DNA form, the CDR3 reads TGTGCTAGCAGCTTAGGTTTAGCGGGGGTTAATGAGCAGTTCTTC.

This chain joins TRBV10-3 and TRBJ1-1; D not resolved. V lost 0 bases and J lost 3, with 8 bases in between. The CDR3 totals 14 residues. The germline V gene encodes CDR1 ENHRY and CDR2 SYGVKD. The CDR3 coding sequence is TGTGCCATCAGTGAGTCGCGGGGAGACACTGAAGCTTTCTTT. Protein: CAISESRGDTEAFF.

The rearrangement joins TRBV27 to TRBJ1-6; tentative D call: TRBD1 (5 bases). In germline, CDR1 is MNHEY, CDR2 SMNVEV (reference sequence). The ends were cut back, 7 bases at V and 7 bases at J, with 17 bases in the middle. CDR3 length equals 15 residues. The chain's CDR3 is CASTIGRAGNSPLHF. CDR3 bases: TGTGCCAGCACCATCGGCAGGGCCGGGAATTCACCCCTCCACTTT.

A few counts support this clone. The CDR3 DNA sequence: TGTGCCAGCAGTCTCGGGGGTGGGAACACTGAAGCTTTCTTT. Translation: CASSLGGGNTEAFF. The chain carries TRBV2 and TRBJ1-1; perhaps TRBD1 as D (5 bases). Trimming cost V 5 bases and J 1 base, with 11 bases left between them. The germline gives CDR1 SNHLY, CDR2 FYNNEI. The CDR3 extends over 14 amino acids.

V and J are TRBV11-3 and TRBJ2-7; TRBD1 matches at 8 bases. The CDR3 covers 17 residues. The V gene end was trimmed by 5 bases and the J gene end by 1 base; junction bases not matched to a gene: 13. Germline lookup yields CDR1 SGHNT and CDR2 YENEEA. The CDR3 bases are TGTGCCAGCAGCCAGCGCTGGCGGGACAGGCTTTCCTACGAGCAGTACTTC. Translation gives CASSQRWRDRLSYEQYF.